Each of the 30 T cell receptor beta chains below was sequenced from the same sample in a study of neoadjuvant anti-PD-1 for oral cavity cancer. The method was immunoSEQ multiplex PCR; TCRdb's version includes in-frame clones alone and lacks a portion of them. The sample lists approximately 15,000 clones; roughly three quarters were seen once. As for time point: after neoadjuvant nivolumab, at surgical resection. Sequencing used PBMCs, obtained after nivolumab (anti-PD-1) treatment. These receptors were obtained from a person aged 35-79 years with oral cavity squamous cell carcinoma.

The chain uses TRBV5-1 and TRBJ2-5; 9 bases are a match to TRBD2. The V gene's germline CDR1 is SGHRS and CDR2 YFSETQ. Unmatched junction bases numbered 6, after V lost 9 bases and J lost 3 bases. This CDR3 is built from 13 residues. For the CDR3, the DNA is TGCGCCACCTCCCCTAGCGGGAAAGAGACCCAGTACTTC. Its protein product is CATSPSGKETQYF.

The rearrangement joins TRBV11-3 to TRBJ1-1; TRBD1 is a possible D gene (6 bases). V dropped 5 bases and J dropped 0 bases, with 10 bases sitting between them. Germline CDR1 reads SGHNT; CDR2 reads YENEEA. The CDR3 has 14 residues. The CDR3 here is CASSPGGMNTEAFF. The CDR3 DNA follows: TGTGCCAGCAGCCCCGGGGGCATGAACACTGAAGCTTTCTTT.

The CDR3 region is CASPYRVRGNTIYF. CDR3 sequence (DNA): TGTGCCAGCCCCTATCGTGTCCGTGGAAACACCATATATTTT. The chain combines TRBV11-3 with TRBJ1-3; D is unclear. CDR3 length: 14 residues. Per the germline V gene, CDR1 is SGHNT and CDR2 is YENEEA. Trimming pared 8 bases from V and 3 bases from J, leaving 14 bases between.

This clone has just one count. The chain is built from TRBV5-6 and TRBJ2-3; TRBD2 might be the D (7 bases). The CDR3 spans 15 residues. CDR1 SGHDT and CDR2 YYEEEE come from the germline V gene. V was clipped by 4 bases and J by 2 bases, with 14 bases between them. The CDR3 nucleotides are TGTGCCAGCAGCAGGGGGGGCACCCTCACAGATACGCAGTATTTT. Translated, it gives CASSRGGTLTDTQYF.

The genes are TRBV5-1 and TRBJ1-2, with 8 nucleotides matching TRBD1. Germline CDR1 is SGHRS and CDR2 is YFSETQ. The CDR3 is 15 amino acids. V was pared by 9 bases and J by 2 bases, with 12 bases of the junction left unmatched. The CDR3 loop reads CANPGGASLNYGYTF. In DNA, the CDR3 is TGCGCCAACCCAGGGGGCGCCAGTCTAAACTATGGCTACACCTTC. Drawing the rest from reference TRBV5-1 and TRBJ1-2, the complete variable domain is KAGVTQTPRYLIKTRGQQVTLSCSPISGHRSVSWYQQTPGQGLQFLFEYFSETQRNKGNFPGRFSGRQFSNSRSEMNVSTLELGDSALYLCANPGGASLNYGYTFGSGTRLTVV.

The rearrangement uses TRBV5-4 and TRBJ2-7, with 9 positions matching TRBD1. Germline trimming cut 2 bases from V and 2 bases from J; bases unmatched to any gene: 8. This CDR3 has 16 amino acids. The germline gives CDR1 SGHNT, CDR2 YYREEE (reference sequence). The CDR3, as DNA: TGTGCCAGCAGCTTTCACGGGACAGGGATAACCTACGAGCAGTACTTC. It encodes CASSFHGTGITYEQYF.

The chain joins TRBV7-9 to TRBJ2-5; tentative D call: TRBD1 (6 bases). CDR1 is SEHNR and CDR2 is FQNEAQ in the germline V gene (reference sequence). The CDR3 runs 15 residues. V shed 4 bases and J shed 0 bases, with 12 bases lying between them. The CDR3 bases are TGTGCCAGCAGCTGGACAGCGTGGTACCAAGAGACCCAGTACTTC. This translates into CASSWTAWYQETQYF.

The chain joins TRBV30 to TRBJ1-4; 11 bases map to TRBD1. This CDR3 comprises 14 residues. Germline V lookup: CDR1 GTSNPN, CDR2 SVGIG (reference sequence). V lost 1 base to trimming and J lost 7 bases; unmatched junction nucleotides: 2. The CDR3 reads CAWSAGTGGEKLFF. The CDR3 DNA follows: TGTGCCTGGAGTGCGGGGACAGGGGGTGAAAAACTGTTTTTT. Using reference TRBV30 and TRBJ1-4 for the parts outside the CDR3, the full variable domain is SQTIHQWPATLVQPVGSPLSLECTVEGTSNPNLYWYRQAAGRGLQLLFYSVGIGQISSEVPQNLSASRPQDRQFILSSKKLLLSDSGFYLCAWSAGTGGEKLFFGSGTQLSVL.

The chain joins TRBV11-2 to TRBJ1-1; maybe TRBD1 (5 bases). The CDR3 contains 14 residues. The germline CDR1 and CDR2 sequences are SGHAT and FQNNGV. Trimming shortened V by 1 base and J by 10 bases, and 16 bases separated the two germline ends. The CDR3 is CASSLVQGWSGAFF. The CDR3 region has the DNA TGTGCCAGCAGCTTAGTGCAGGGATGGAGTGGAGCTTTCTTT.

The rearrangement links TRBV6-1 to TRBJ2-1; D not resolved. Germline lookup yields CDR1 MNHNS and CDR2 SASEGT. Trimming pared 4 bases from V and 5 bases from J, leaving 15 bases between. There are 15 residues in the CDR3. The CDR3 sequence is CASSATLWGDNEQFF. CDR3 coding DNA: TGTGCCAGCAGTGCCACCCTATGGGGTGACAATGAGCAGTTCTTC.

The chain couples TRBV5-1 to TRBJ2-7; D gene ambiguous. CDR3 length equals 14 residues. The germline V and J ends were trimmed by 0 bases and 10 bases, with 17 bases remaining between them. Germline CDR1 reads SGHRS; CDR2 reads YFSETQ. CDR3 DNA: TGCGCCAGCAGCTTGGCGTCACCCACCGGACCACAGTACTTC. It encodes CASSLASPTGPQYF.

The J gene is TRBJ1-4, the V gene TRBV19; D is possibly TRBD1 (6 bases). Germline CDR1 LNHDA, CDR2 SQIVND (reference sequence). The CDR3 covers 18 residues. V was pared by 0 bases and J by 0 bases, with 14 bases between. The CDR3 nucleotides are TGTGCCAGTAGTATAGACCCTCGGACAGCTACAACTAATGAAAAACTGTTTTTT. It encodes CASSIDPRTATTNEKLFF.

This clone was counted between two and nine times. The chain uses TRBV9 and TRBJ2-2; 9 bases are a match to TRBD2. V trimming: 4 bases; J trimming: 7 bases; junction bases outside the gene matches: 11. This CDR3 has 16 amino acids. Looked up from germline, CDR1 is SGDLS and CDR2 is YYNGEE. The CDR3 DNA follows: TGTGCCAGCAGCCCTCGCGCGGGAGGGGAGAACGGGGAGCTGTTTTTT. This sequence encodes CASSPRAGGENGELFF.

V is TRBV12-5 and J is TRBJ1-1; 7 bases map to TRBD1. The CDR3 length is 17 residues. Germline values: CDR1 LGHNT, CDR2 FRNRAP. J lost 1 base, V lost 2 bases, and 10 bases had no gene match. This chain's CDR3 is CASGLTRWTGENTEAFF. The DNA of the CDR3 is TGTGCTAGTGGTTTGACACGTTGGACAGGAGAGAACACTGAAGCTTTCTTT. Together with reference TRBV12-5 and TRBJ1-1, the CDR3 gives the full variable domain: DARVTQTPRHKVTEMGQEVTMRCQPILGHNTVFWYRQTMMQGLELLAYFRNRAPLDDSGMPKDRFSAEMPDATLATLKIQPSEPRDSAVYFCASGLTRWTGENTEAFFGQGTRLTVV.

As DNA, the CDR3 is TGTGCCAGCAGCCCTACCACAGGGGTAGAGACCCAGTACTTC. Its protein product is CASSPTTGVETQYF. The chain has TRBV11-2 and TRBJ2-5, with 7 bases matching TRBD1. V trimming: 5 bases; J trimming: 4 bases; junction bases outside the gene matches: 7. This CDR3 is 14 amino acids long. CDR1 and CDR2 (germline): SGHAT, FQNNGV.

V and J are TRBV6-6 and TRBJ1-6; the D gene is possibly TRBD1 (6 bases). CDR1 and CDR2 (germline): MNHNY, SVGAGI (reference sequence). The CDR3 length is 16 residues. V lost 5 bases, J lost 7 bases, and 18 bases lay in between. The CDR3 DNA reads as TGTGCCAGCAGTCGACTAAGGGGGATGGAGAATTCACCCCTCCACTTT. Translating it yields CASSRLRGMENSPLHF.

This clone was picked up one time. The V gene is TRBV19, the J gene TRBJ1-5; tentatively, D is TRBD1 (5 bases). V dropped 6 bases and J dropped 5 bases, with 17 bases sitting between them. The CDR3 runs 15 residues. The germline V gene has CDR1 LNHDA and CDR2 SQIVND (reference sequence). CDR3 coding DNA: TGTGCCAGTAGACTCAGGGACTCCGGGTATCAGCCCCAGCATTTT. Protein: CASRLRDSGYQPQHF. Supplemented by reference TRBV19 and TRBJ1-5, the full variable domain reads DGGITQSPKYLFRKEGQNVTLSCEQNLNHDAMYWYRQDPGQGLRLIYYSQIVNDFQKGDIAEGYSVSREKKESFPLTVTSAQKNPTAFYLCASRLRDSGYQPQHFGDGTRLSIL.

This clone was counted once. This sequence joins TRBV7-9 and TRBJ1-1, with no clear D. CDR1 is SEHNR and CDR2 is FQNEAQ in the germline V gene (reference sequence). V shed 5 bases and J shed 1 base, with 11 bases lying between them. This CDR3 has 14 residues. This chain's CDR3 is CASSPRVQNTEAFF. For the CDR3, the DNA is TGTGCCAGCAGCCCCCGGGTGCAGAACACTGAAGCTTTCTTT.

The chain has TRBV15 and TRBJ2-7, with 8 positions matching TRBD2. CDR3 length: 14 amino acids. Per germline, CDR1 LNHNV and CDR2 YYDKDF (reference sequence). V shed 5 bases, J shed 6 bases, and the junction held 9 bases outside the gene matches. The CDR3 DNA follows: TGTGCCACCAGCGTTCGGACCCGGGAGGGCGAGCAGTACTTC. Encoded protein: CATSVRTREGEQYF.

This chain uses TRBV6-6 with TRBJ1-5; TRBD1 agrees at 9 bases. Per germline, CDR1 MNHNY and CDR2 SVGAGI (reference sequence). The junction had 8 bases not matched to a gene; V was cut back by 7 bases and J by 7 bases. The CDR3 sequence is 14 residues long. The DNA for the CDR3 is TGTGCCAGCATACAGGACAGGGGAGGACAGCCCCAGCATTTT. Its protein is CASIQDRGGQPQHF.

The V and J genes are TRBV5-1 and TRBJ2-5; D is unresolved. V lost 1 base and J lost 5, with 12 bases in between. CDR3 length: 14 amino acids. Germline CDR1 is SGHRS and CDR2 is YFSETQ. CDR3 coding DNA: TGCGCCAGCAGCTTGAACGCCCCGCGGGAGACCCAGTACTTC. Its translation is CASSLNAPRETQYF. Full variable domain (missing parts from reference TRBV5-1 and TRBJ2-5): KAGVTQTPRYLIKTRGQQVTLSCSPISGHRSVSWYQQTPGQGLQFLFEYFSETQRNKGNFPGRFSGRQFSNSRSEMNVSTLELGDSALYLCASSLNAPRETQYFGPGTRLLVL.

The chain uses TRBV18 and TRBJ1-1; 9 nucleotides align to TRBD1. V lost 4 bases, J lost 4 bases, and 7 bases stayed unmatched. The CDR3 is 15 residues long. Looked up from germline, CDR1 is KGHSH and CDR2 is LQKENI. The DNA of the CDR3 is TGTGCCAGCTCACTTACGACAGGGGGAAGCACTGAAGCTTTCTTT. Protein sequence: CASSLTTGGSTEAFF.

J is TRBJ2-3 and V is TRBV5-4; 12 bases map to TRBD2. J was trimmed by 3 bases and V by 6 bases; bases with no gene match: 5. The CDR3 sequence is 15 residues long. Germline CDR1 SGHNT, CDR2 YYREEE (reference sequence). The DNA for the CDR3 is TGTGCCAGCAACCTAGCGGGAGGGCTAACAGATACGCAGTATTTT. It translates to CASNLAGGLTDTQYF.

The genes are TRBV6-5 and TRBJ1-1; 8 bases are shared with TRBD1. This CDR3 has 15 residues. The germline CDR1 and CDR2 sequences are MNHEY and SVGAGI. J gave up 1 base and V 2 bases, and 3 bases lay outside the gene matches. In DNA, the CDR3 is TGTGCCAGCAGTTACCGAACAGGGGGGAACACTGAAGCTTTCTTT. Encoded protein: CASSYRTGGNTEAFF.

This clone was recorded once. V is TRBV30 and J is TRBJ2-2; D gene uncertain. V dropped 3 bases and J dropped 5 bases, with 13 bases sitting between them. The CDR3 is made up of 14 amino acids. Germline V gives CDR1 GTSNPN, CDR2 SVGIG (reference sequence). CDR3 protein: CAWRVGVHTGELFF. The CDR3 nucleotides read TGTGCCTGGAGGGTTGGAGTTCATACCGGGGAGCTGTTTTTT.

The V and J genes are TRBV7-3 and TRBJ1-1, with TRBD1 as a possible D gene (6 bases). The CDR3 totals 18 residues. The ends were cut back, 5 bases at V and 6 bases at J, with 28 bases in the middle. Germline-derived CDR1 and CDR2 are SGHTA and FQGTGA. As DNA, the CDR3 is TGTGCCAGCAGCCCCGGACGGGGGCGGAGGTCTTTAAGCTCTGAAGCTTTCTTT. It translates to CASSPGRGRRSLSSEAFF.

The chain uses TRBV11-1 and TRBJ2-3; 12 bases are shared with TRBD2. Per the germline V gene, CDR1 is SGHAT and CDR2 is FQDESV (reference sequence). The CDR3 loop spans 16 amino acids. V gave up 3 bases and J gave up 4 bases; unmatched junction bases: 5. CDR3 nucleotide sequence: TGTGCCAGCAGCTTCCGACTAGCGGGAGTCGCAGATACGCAGTATTTT. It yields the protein CASSFRLAGVADTQYF.

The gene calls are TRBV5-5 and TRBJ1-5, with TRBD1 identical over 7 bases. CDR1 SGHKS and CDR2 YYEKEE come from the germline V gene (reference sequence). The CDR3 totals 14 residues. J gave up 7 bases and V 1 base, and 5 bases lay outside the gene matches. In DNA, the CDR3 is TGTGCCAGCAGCTTGTCACAGGGGAGGCAGCCCCAGCATTTT. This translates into CASSLSQGRQPQHF.

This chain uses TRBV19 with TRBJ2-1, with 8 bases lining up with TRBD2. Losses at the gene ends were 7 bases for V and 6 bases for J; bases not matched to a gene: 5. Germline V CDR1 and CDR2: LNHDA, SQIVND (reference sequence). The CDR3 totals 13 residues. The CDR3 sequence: CASTPGGGNEQFF. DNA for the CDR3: TGTGCCAGTACCCCCGGGGGGGGCAATGAGCAGTTCTTC.

The CDR3 region is CASSSLKGSSYLYGYTF. For the CDR3, the DNA is TGTGCCAGTAGTAGTCTGAAGGGGTCCTCCTACCTCTATGGCTACACCTTC. The chain employs TRBV19 and TRBJ1-2, with D maybe TRBD1 (5 bases). The CDR3 spans 17 residues. Germline loops: CDR1 LNHDA, CDR2 SQIVND (reference sequence). The ends were cut back, 4 bases at V and 4 bases at J, with 22 bases in the middle.